The TCR beta chain described here comes from a study of blood T cells in healthy people across ages. In the study overall: The template switching approach captured approximately one barcoded beta molecule for every two T cells. General study results and limits: Both higher diversity and more naive CD4+ cells marked long-lived donors when set against aged donors.

The CDR3 runs 15 residues. Germline CDR1 SGHKS, CDR2 YYEKEE (reference sequence). Individuals who donated were healthy Caucasians from Russia aged roughly 6 to 100. Remarks on this clonotype: What it binds is not known. This may be a read error: a much more frequent sequence differs by one nucleotide.

The second PCR ran about 7 to 12 cycles with a sample-barcoded 5' primer and J-beta primers. MiXCR was run by TCRdb on the 5' RACE reads, yielding one entry per CDR3 protein. The sample has 630,000 or so distinct CDR3 sequences, 32% seen once. What was sequenced was blood. The clonotype originates from a woman aged 80 or over in good health. V is TRBV5-5 and J is TRBJ1-2; tentatively, D is TRBD1 (5 bases). CDR3 bases: TGTGCCAGCAGCTTGGAACAGGACTTTAACCATGGCTACACCTTC. As protein: CASSLEQDFNHGYTF.